This passage covers 2 T cell receptor beta chains from one sample sequenced in a study of blood T cell repertoires in COVID-19. Method: immunoSEQ multiplex PCR; TCRdb's copy keeps in-frame clones and lacks some. The repertoire holds around 220,000 clones, with 86% as singletons. Material for sequencing was peripheral blood. These receptor sequences come from a man aged 45-60 years with acute or convalescent COVID-19.

The chain carries TRBV7-9 and TRBJ2-7; 9 bases are a match to TRBD1. The ends lost 1 base at V and 4 bases at J; junction bases unmatched: 5. The CDR3 loop spans 15 amino acids. CDR1 and CDR2 from the germline V gene are SEHNR and FQNEAQ (reference sequence). As DNA, the CDR3 is TGTGCCAGCAGCTTAGGGGGACAGGGTCTATACGAGCAGTACTTC. Translation gives CASSLGGQGLYEQYF.

The V and J genes are TRBV3-1 (or the pseudogene TRBV3-2) and TRBJ2-2; 11 positions agree with TRBD2. Germline loops: CDR1 LGHDT, CDR2 YNNKEL (reference sequence). Trimming cost V 3 bases and J 6 bases; bases outside gene matches: 9. The CDR3 loop spans 17 amino acids. CDR3 protein: CASSQAGLAGGAGELFF. The DNA for the CDR3 is TGTGCCAGCAGCCAGGCTGGGCTAGCGGGGGGCGCCGGGGAGCTGTTTTTT.